What follows is one T cell receptor (beta chain) and its context. The antigen is undetermined. The assay was run at deep level. TCRdb keeps only in-frame clones here, not all; method: immunoSEQ multiplex PCR. The sample has some 500,000 clones; 90% to 96% are singletons. This sample is part of a study of shared clonotypes between healthy human individuals. The CDR3 is 15 residues long. Germline values: CDR1 SGHRS, CDR2 YFSETQ. V lost 2 bases to trimming and J lost 2 bases; unmatched junction nucleotides: 4. The split of CD4+ cells yielded CD45RA+ naive and CD45RA-negative memory subsets. Study-wide points: It was observed that 5% to 6.5% of naive CD4 clonotypes were shared across a handful of donors.

The sample taken for sequencing was naive CD4+ T cells sorted from blood. The sample's subset: CD45RA+ positively selected. The clonotype originates from a woman between 25 and 40 years old in good health. The chain links TRBV5-1 to TRBJ2-3, with 8 bases aligning to TRBD2. Here the CDR3 DNA reads TGCGCCAGCAGCTTCGGCGGGAGGTCCACAGATACGCAGTATTTT. This translates into CASSFGGRSTDTQYF.